The entry below gives a single T cell receptor beta chain sequence along with its context. Its antigen is currently not known. Per-nucleotide qualities are absent, and no much larger clonotype sits a single base away. One collaborating source in Seattle enrolled patients while the patients were actively infected and followed the patients over time throughout the course of disease. Whole blood was collected in K2EDTA tubes by collaborating institutions according to the institutions' own protocols. For TCRbeta analysis, collaborators shipped samples in one of three forms: frozen whole blood, isolated PBMCs, or DNA extracted from either of those sample types. Reading the germline V gene gives CDR1 KGHSH and CDR2 LQKENI. Measured from the cysteine to the phenylalanine, the CDR3 is 14 residues long. The sequence is cut down to CDR3 DNA, 42 bases in frame from base 1. V and J are trimmed by 6 bases and 2 bases, and the gene matches miss 7 bases of the junction.

This sample was included in a study of blood T cell repertoires in COVID-19 (dated by TCRdb to about 2020). Some background on the complete study: Samples from collaborators originated in the United States, Italy and Spain and spanned both the acute and convalescent phases of COVID-19. The prospective study material was composed of cDNA or gDNA derived from T cells, B-cell-depleted T cells, or PBMCs. The dataset comprised deeply sampled blood TCRbeta repertoires from subjects exposed to, actively infected with, or recovered from COVID-19. A freely available public database, intended as a resource for researchers studying the immune response to SARS-CoV-2, is where the repertoires were released. Samples came from the ongoing ImmuneRACE study (first 160 participants) plus 1,254 subjects from 6 global collaborators. The sample metadata nearly always contained a de-identified subject ID, COVID-19 status, age in years and sex. Where HLA class I and class II types were available, the types were taken from metadata supplied by the sample provider, not from assay-based typing. Results the study describes overall, beyond this receptor: The quantity of clinical and demographic metadata differed by source and by participant and was supplied without curation.

The immunoSEQ Assay, a bias-controlled multiplex PCR, was used to amplify TCRbeta CDR3 regions from genomic DNA. For the original study's pipeline: The number of nucleated cells in each sample was estimated by amplification of reference gene primers within the assay. To quantify the absolute abundance of each unique TCRbeta CDR3 rearrangement, sequence reads were collapsed and filtered. For each sample, productive Simpson clonality was calculated as the square root of Simpson's diversity index over productive rearrangements. The source is immuneACCESS, and TCRdb retained only in-frame sequences with V and J called. Part of the clones is not carried over; for the studies checked, unresolved V genes explain less than half of this, and the remainder is unexplained. V and J calls and clone size are given by that table; D and trimming were obtained from the DNA. The table for this sample lists about 350,000 clones; approximately 86% of them were counted only once. The biggest ten clones account for under 8.5% of the sample.

The clonotype was recovered from a woman aged 55-69 years with COVID-19, enrolled during active disease. The chain uses TRBV18 and TRBJ2-7; 7 nucleotides in the junction match TRBD1. Sample: peripheral blood. The DNA reads TGTGCCAGCTCGGTGACCGGGACAGCCTACGAGCAGTACTTC. Protein translation: CASSVTGTAYEQYF.